This paragraph covers one T cell receptor beta chain sequence. This clone's antigen is unknown. It is likely a read error: a sequence one base away is far more abundant. The Immunoverse kit was used to build TCR libraries from roughly 370 ng RNA, with molecular barcoded adaptors covering alpha/delta and beta/gamma chains. TCR library preparation was performed with the same RNA that was used for transcriptome sequencing. TCR libraries were sequenced on an Illumina HiSeq 4000 with 2 x 150 cycles. In the paper's pipeline: MiXCR aligned TCR reads to human V, D, J and C references and assembled the aligned reads into CDR3 clonotypes, with quality filtering and error correction included. Clonotype counts and gene usage diversity were analyzed with the tcR package in R. For inspection of raw mapping reads, RNA-seq reads were mapped by STAR aligner version 2.5.3a onto GRCh37 of the human genome. To test how sequencing depth affects detected clonotypes, IR-seq fastq files were randomly downsampled with Seqtk 1.3. Starting from the raw public reads, TCRdb applied fastp trimming at Q25, assembled clones with MiXCR and retained in-frame beta chains. All rows with the same CDR3 protein become a single entry with the most common DNA and genes. These V and J calls originate from TCRdb's pipeline instead of the authors' own analysis. Across this sample there are some 41,000 distinct CDR3 sequences, with about 13% seen only once. The top ten hold about 39% of the sample.

The sample originates from a study of read filtering for tumor transcriptome and immune sequencing (TCRdb year 2020). Regarding the study in general: The cohort was composed of 17 to 20 male and roughly 15 female patients, with a mean age of roughly 61 years and an age range of roughly 45 to 85. After DNase treatment, whole-transcriptome libraries were prepared using the TruSeq RNA Access Library Prep Kit. One main goal was a read-filtering strategy for immune repertoire data, in particular deciding whether clonotypes backed by only one read should be removed. Using the same bone marrow samples, the study compared TCR repertoires obtained by targeted immune repertoire sequencing with those obtained by bulk whole-transcriptome sequencing. TCR-region mapped reads per sample ranged from about 4.05 to 11 million with IR-seq versus only 85 to 1273 with RNA-seq. Under revised international staging, roughly 8 patients fell into R-ISS I, 15 or so into R-ISS II and over five into R-ISS III. Paper-wide results and their limitations: Single-read clonotypes made up roughly 82% of clonotypes but roughly 3.2% of total reads in IR-seq, and 70% to 75% of clonotypes and roughly 45% of reads in RNA-seq. Rather than purified T cells, the sorted CD138-negative fraction was a mixed bone marrow immune population. Clonotypes were captured by IR-seq at much higher depth and more reliably than by RNA-seq, and smaller IR-seq throughput was sufficient for identification of most shared clonotypes. The correlation between IR-seq and RNA-seq shared clonotype proportions was increased by removal of single-read clonotypes.

Bone marrow was sampled from every patient at the time of active disease. Ficoll-Hypaque density gradient centrifugation was used to isolate the bone marrow mononuclear cells. To remove myeloma plasma cells, the cells were labeled with CD138 magnetic microbeads on a MACS separator, and CD138-negative cells were then collected by negative selection. The purity of the isolated cells was checked by flow cytometry with CD138 antibodies on an Attune NxT. Total RNA was extracted with TRIzol reagent and quantified with a NanoDrop spectrophotometer. For each patient, the CD138-negative bone marrow sample underwent paired RNA-seq and IR-seq. CDR1 and CDR2 are drawn from the germline V gene: SGHTS, YDEGEE. From the cysteine through the phenylalanine, the CDR3 covers 16 amino acids. Just CDR3 DNA is preserved here, 48 bases in frame from base 1.

The clonotype was recovered from a donor at least 40 years old with multiple myeloma. Sequenced sample: a population of CD138-negative cells sorted from bone marrow. The sample's cell subset or site label, in plain terms: bone marrow mononuclear cells depleted of CD138+ plasma/myeloma cells by negative magnetic selection. The sequence is built from TRBV5-8 and TRBJ2-1; the D gene is perhaps TRBD1, on 5 matching bases. The DNA is TGTGCCAACAGCTCACAGGCCTGGGGTTCCTACAATGAGCAGTTCTTC. Its translation is CANSSQAWGSYNEQFF.